This note documents a single T cell receptor beta chain sequence. Its antigen is unidentified. This sample was included in a study of OX40 agonist ivuxolimab in advanced cancers. V lost 4 bases, J lost 4 bases, and 4 bases stayed unmatched. From germline, CDR1 is SGHRS and CDR2 YFSETQ. The CDR3 loop spans 15 amino acids. Profiled with immunoSEQ multiplex PCR; TCRdb holds only in-frame clones, not every one. The table includes roughly 80,000 clones, roughly 86% detected once. Regarding the study as a whole: CD4+ and CD8+ blood T cells expanded clonally by week 6 at 0.1 to 3.0 mg/kg. People who partly responded at 0.1-3.0 mg/kg had some of the least clonal expansion seen. CD8+ T cells were the subset that, on average, had more expanded clones than CD4+. The authors did not determine the antigen specificity of the expanded peripheral T cells.

The source material was CD4+ or CD8+ T cells sorted from blood, sampled in a trial of the OX40 agonist ivuxolimab. This TCR was sampled from an adult with an advanced solid tumor such as melanoma, head and neck, liver or kidney cancer. The V gene is TRBV5-1, the J gene TRBJ1-4; 10 positions agree with TRBD1. CDR3 coding DNA: TGCGCCAGCAGCGGAGGGACAGGGGTTAATGAAAAACTGTTTTTT. This gives the protein CASSGGTGVNEKLFF.